Shown below are 7 T cell receptor beta chains from a single sample sequenced in a study of blood T cell repertoires in COVID-19. Generated by immunoSEQ multiplex PCR, the TCRdb table keeps only in-frame clones and is missing some. The table includes 50,000 to 80,000 clones, 75% to 95% detected once. The specimen sequenced was peripheral blood. The receptor source for this set is a woman of 80 years or more with active COVID-19.

The chain carries TRBV21-1 and TRBJ1-2; the table assigns TRBD1, which was not confirmed against the DNA. TRBV21-1 is given as a pseudogene. The CDR3 sequence is 16 residues long. The CDR3 is CASRKRVRGQGCGYTF. The CDR3 region has the DNA TGTGCCAGCAGAAAAAGGGTGAGGGGACAGGGTTGTGGCTACACCTTC.

This chain joins TRBV10-3 and TRBJ1-1, with 7 bases aligning to TRBD1. The CDR3 spans 15 residues. V shed 9 bases, J shed 7 bases, and the junction held 17 bases outside the gene matches. The germline V gene has CDR1 ENHRY and CDR2 SYGVKD. The chain's CDR3 is CAISTGTAKYLEAFF. Here the CDR3 DNA reads TGTGCCATTTCTACCGGGACAGCGAAGTATCTTGAAGCTTTCTTT.

A few counts support this clone. This chain uses TRBV7-8 with TRBJ1-5; TRBD1 agrees at 8 bases. The CDR3 consists of 16 residues. V lost 8 bases to trimming and J lost 4 bases; unmatched junction nucleotides: 13. Looked up from germline, CDR1 is SGHVS and CDR2 is FQNEAQ. The CDR3 sequence: CASRPTGTGPNQPQHF. The CDR3 DNA is TGTGCCAGCCGTCCAACCGGGACAGGACCAAATCAGCCCCAGCATTTT.

The chain couples TRBV28 to TRBJ1-5; TRBD1 aligns across 7 bases. The V gene end was trimmed by 9 bases and the J gene end by 0 bases; junction bases not matched to a gene: 2. The germline V gene has CDR1 MDHEN and CDR2 SYDVKM. The CDR3 runs to 13 residues. This CDR3 is CARGQHSNQPQHF. DNA of the CDR3: TGTGCCAGGGGACAGCATAGCAATCAGCCCCAGCATTTT.

This chain links TRBV6-5 with TRBJ2-5; 8 nucleotides match TRBD1. CDR1 MNHEY and CDR2 SVGAGI come from the germline V gene. The CDR3 covers 14 residues. Trimming removed 5 bases from V and 1 base from J; junction bases left unmatched: 3. This chain's CDR3 is CASSPDRAQETQYF. CDR3 nucleotide sequence: TGTGCCAGCAGTCCGGACAGGGCCCAAGAGACCCAGTACTTC.

The gene calls are TRBV28 and TRBJ2-4; 8 positions agree with TRBD2. The CDR3 is 16 residues long. J gave up 1 base and V 5 bases, and 7 bases lay outside the gene matches. Germline V gives CDR1 MDHEN, CDR2 SYDVKM. The DNA of the CDR3 is TGTGCCAGCAGTCCCCGGGAGGGCCCCGCCAAAAACATTCAGTACTTC. It yields the protein CASSPREGPAKNIQYF.

This chain joins TRBV23-1 and TRBJ2-3; TRBD2 is a possible D gene (6 bases). TRBV23-1 is placed among ORFs of uncertain function. Trimming removed 0 bases at V and 1 base at J, with 14 bases between. This CDR3 has 17 amino acids. The CDR3 loop reads CASSQSGGTSGTDTQYF. The DNA for the CDR3 is TGCGCCAGCAGTCAATCCGGAGGGACGTCAGGCACAGATACGCAGTATTTT.